Below are 17 T cell receptor beta chains sequenced from a single sample in a study of blood T cell repertoires in COVID-19. Using immunoSEQ multiplex PCR, the repertoire was profiled, and TCRdb retains in-frame clones only, with some absent. Among approximately 120,000 clones listed, over 65% were seen once. Sequencing was performed on peripheral blood. The receptors were gathered from a woman aged 55-75 years with acute or convalescent COVID-19.

This chain uses TRBV30 with TRBJ2-7, with a weak D call TRBD2 (5 bases). The CDR3 spans 12 residues. V was trimmed by 2 bases and J by 2 bases, leaving 7 bases between them. Germline V gene lookup returns CDR1 GTSNPN and CDR2 SVGIG (reference sequence). The CDR3 DNA sequence: TGTGCCTGGAGTTTCGGGGCCTACGAGCAGTACTTC. Translation: CAWSFGAYEQYF.

This clone appeared a single time. The V call is TRBV28, the J call TRBJ1-3; unclear D gene. Between the trimmed V and J ends, which lost 3 bases and 6 bases, there was a span of 15 bases. The CDR3 runs to 15 residues. Germline V lookup: CDR1 MDHEN, CDR2 SYDVKM. Here the CDR3 DNA reads TGTGCCAGCAGTTTTGGTATAGTGGGAGTAAACACCATATATTTT. It translates to CASSFGIVGVNTIYF.

The chain has TRBV7-9 and TRBJ1-5, with D tentatively TRBD1 (6 bases). The V end lost 5 bases, the J end lost 2 bases, and 10 bases lay between the germline ends. This CDR3 has 14 residues. Germline V gene data show CDR1 as SEHNR and CDR2 as FQNEAQ (reference sequence). CDR3 DNA: TGTGCCAGCAGCCAAGGGGGGGGCAATCAGCCCCAGCATTTT. This gives the protein CASSQGGGNQPQHF. Complete variable domain (other parts from reference TRBV7-9 and TRBJ1-5): DTGVSQNPRHKITKRGQNVTFRCDPISEHNRLYWYRQTLGQGPEFLTYFQNEAQLEKSRLLSDRFSAERPKGSFSTLEIQRTEQGDSAMYLCASSQGGGNQPQHFGDGTRLSIL.

As regards this clone: The sample holds other DNA sequences that translate to the same CDR3. The V and J genes are TRBV7-2 and TRBJ2-5; D possibly corresponds to TRBD1 (6 bases). The ends were cut back, 0 bases at V and 6 bases at J, with 8 bases in the middle. The CDR3 contains 13 residues. Germline loops: CDR1 SGHTA, CDR2 FQGNSA. DNA for the CDR3: TGTGCCAGCAGCTTAGCGGGACAAAAGACCCAGTACTTC. Translated, it gives CASSLAGQKTQYF.

The chain carries TRBV2 and TRBJ2-1, with D tentatively TRBD2 (6 bases). The CDR3 consists of 15 residues. Germline V gene data show CDR1 as SNHLY and CDR2 as FYNNEI. V was shortened by 6 bases and J by 12 bases, with 24 bases between the two germline ends. This CDR3 is CASSPQTSGGMGQFF. Written as DNA, the CDR3 is TGTGCCAGCAGCCCTCAGACTAGTGGGGGAATGGGGCAGTTCTTC.

The chain recombines TRBV5-4 with TRBJ1-2, with 10 bases fitting TRBD1. Trimming cost V 0 bases and J 7 bases; bases outside gene matches: 3. The CDR3 totals 14 residues. Per the germline V gene, CDR1 is SGHNT and CDR2 is YYREEE (reference sequence). CDR3: CASSLGQGAGGYTF. The CDR3 DNA reads as TGTGCCAGCAGCTTGGGACAGGGGGCGGGTGGCTACACCTTC.

As DNA, the CDR3 is TGTGCCAGCAGTGACGCGCCGCAAGAGACCCAGTACTTC. Amino acids: CASSDAPQETQYF. The chain employs TRBV2 and TRBJ2-5, with D unresolved. Trimming removed 3 bases from V and 2 bases from J, with 7 bases in between. The CDR3 is made up of 13 amino acids. Germline lookup yields CDR1 SNHLY and CDR2 FYNNEI. The variable domain in full, completed from reference TRBV2 and TRBJ2-5, reads EPEVTQTPSHQVTQMGQEVILRCVPISNHLYFYWYRQILGQKVEFLVSFYNNEISEKSEIFDDQFSVERPDGSNFTLKIRSTKLEDSAMYFCASSDAPQETQYFGPGTRLLVL.

The rearrangement links TRBV12-3 or TRBV12-4 to TRBJ1-5; D unresolved. The CDR3 loop spans 12 amino acids. V lost 7 bases and J 5 bases, leaving 9 bases between the germline ends. The CDR3 sequence: CASNRGDQPQHF. CDR3 nucleotide sequence: TGTGCCAGCAATCGCGGCGATCAGCCCCAGCATTTT.

The rearrangement links TRBV11-2 to TRBJ2-5, with TRBD2 identical over 9 bases. The germline gives CDR1 SGHAT, CDR2 FQNNGV. After removal of 1 base from V and 5 bases from J, the junction contained 5 bases not matched to a gene. CDR3 length: 15 amino acids. CDR3: CASSLGAGGVETQYF. CDR3 DNA sequence: TGTGCCAGCAGCTTAGGAGCGGGAGGAGTGGAGACCCAGTACTTC. The entire variable domain, with the rest obtained from reference TRBV11-2 and TRBJ2-5, is as follows: EAGVAQSPRYKIIEKRQSVAFWCNPISGHATLYWYQQILGQGPKLLIQFQNNGVVDDSQLPKDRFSAERLKGVDSTLKIQPAKLEDSAVYLCASSLGAGGVETQYFGPGTRLLVL.

J is TRBJ2-7 and V is TRBV28, with a tentative D call TRBD2 (5 bases). The CDR3 sequence is 13 residues long. Germline V gene lookup returns CDR1 MDHEN and CDR2 SYDVKM. Trimming took off 2 bases at V and 7 bases at J, with 12 bases between the two ends. The CDR3, as DNA: TGTGCCAGCAGTTTAGTCCCTCCGGGGGAGCAGTACTTC. Its protein product is CASSLVPPGEQYF.

CDR3 loop: CSAPGRGEQFF. The CDR3 DNA reads as TGCAGTGCCCCGGGGAGAGGCGAGCAGTTCTTC. This sequence joins TRBV20-1 and TRBJ2-1, with D possibly matching TRBD2 (5 bases). Germline CDR1 is DFQATT and CDR2 is SNEGSKA (reference sequence). The V end was cut by 6 bases, the J end by 10 bases, with 13 bases between. The CDR3 spans 11 residues.

This clone was seen once. The chain combines TRBV27 with TRBJ1-4, with 11 bases lining up with TRBD1. J was trimmed by 7 bases and V by 5 bases; bases with no gene match: 9. The CDR3 has 16 amino acids. Germline lookup yields CDR1 MNHEY and CDR2 SMNVEV (reference sequence). CDR3 sequence: CASSAYPGQGVEKLFF. The CDR3 nucleotides are TGTGCCAGCAGTGCCTATCCGGGACAGGGGGTTGAAAAACTGTTTTTT. Full variable domain (rest looked up from reference TRBV27 and TRBJ1-4): EAQVTQNPRYLITVTGKKLTVTCSQNMNHEYMSWYRQDPGLGLRQIYYSMNVEVTDKGDVPEGYKVSRKEKRNFPLILESPSPNQTSLYFCASSAYPGQGVEKLFFGSGTQLSVL.

This clone appeared once. This chain uses TRBV6-6 with TRBJ1-3, with D tentatively TRBD1 (5 bases). Per the germline V gene, CDR1 is MNHNY and CDR2 is SVGAGI (reference sequence). Trimming removed 3 bases at V and 3 bases at J, with 12 bases between. The length of the CDR3 is 15 residues. The CDR3 loop reads CASSYSPGVGNTIYF. The CDR3 nucleotides are TGTGCCAGCAGTTATTCACCGGGGGTTGGAAACACCATATATTTT.

The rearrangement links TRBV18 to TRBJ1-4, with unresolved D. The CDR3 length is 15 residues. Looked up from germline, CDR1 is KGHSH and CDR2 is LQKENI. V lost 2 bases to trimming and J lost 7 bases, with 14 bases between them. The chain's CDR3 is CASSPSTTRGEKLFF. CDR3 DNA sequence: TGTGCCAGCTCACCATCGACCACCCGGGGTGAAAAACTGTTTTTT.

This clone was seen more than once but under ten times. The chain has TRBV2 and TRBJ2-7; TRBD2 might be the D (6 bases). Germline CDR1 SNHLY, CDR2 FYNNEI. This CDR3 is 14 amino acids long. V dropped 1 base and J dropped 5 bases, with 12 bases sitting between them. The CDR3 region is CASSEGLVSNEQYF. DNA of the CDR3: TGTGCCAGCAGTGAAGGACTAGTTTCCAACGAGCAGTACTTC.

This clone was observed a single time. This chain joins TRBV19 and TRBJ2-3; 11 bases fit TRBD2. V lost 3 bases to trimming and J lost 10 bases; unmatched junction nucleotides: 9. The CDR3 runs 15 residues. The germline V gene encodes CDR1 LNHDA and CDR2 SQIVND (reference sequence). CDR3 protein: CASSISTSGSLAQYF. For the CDR3, the DNA is TGTGCCAGTAGTATTAGTACTAGCGGGAGTTTGGCGCAGTATTTT.

The gene calls are TRBV6-5 and TRBJ1-2, with D possibly matching TRBD1 (5 bases). The germline V gene encodes CDR1 MNHEY and CDR2 SVGAGI. V was clipped by 6 bases and J by 5 bases, with 19 bases between them. The CDR3 length is 15 residues. CDR3 loop: CASRGQEPSLYGYTF. The CDR3 nucleotides are TGTGCCAGCAGGGGGCAAGAACCCAGCTTATATGGCTACACCTTC.